This T cell receptor (beta chain) was identified in a study of OX40 agonist ivuxolimab in advanced cancers. Overall study findings and caveats: In the 0.1 to 3.0 mg/kg range, CD4+ and CD8+ blood T cells had expanded clonally by week 6. Antigen specificity remained undetermined for the expanded peripheral T cells.

The germline gives CDR1 ENHRY, CDR2 SYGVKD. Trimming removed 1 base at V and 2 bases at J, with 12 bases between. The CDR3 consists of 15 residues. Concerning this clone itself: Its cognate antigen is unknown.

The repertoire was sequenced with immunoSEQ multiplex PCR; TCRdb's copy has only in-frame clones and lacks some. This table has about 46,000 clones, 91% appearing once. Sample: CD4+ or CD8+ T cells sorted from blood, taken in a trial of the OX40 agonist ivuxolimab. This chain joins TRBV10-3 and TRBJ2-7; D is uncertain. The clonotype was recovered from an adult with an advanced solid tumor such as melanoma, head and neck, liver or kidney cancer. The CDR3 region is CAISEFPDGTYEQYF. The CDR3, as DNA: TGTGCCATCAGTGAGTTCCCCGACGGTACCTACGAGCAGTACTTC.